These 26 T cell receptor beta chains share one sample of origin, sequenced in a study of blood T cell repertoires in COVID-19. Measured with immunoSEQ multiplex PCR; TCRdb has only the in-frame clones, and not every one. In the table there are approximately 210,000 clones, approximately 82% of which are singletons. Sequenced sample: peripheral blood. The receptors shown here come from a woman aged 70-85 years with active or convalescent COVID-19.

The CDR3 loop reads CASSSQGGNTEAFF. The CDR3 DNA follows: TGTGCCAGCAGCTCCCAGGGGGGTAACACTGAAGCTTTCTTT. The rearrangement joins TRBV3-1 (or the pseudogene TRBV3-2) to TRBJ1-1, with 7 bases identical to TRBD1. The CDR3 loop spans 14 amino acids. J was trimmed by 2 bases and V by 5 bases; bases with no gene match: 5. CDR1 is LGHDT and CDR2 is YNNKEL in the germline V gene (reference sequence).

The V and J genes are TRBV18 and TRBJ2-1; 9 bases agree with TRBD2. With 3 bases clipped from V and 7 bases from J, the junction kept 13 bases outside the gene matches. Germline loops: CDR1 KGHSH, CDR2 LQKENI. The CDR3 extends over 17 amino acids. The CDR3 here is CASSPRSSAGGTNEQFF. CDR3 sequence (DNA): TGTGCCAGCTCACCTCGATCGTCAGCGGGAGGCACTAATGAGCAGTTCTTC.

This chain links TRBV30 with TRBJ1-4, with unresolved D. The CDR3 is 15 residues long. V was pared by 0 bases and J by 2 bases, with 10 bases between. CDR1 GTSNPN and CDR2 SVGIG come from the germline V gene (reference sequence). CDR3 region: CAWSVPEGTNEKLFF. In DNA form, the CDR3 reads TGTGCCTGGAGTGTACCGGAGGGTACTAATGAAAAACTGTTTTTT.

The genes are TRBV7-9 and TRBJ1-4, with 7 bases that match TRBD1. V gave up 4 bases and J gave up 8 bases; unmatched junction bases: 7. Looked up from germline, CDR1 is SEHNR and CDR2 is FQNEAQ (reference sequence). The length of the CDR3 is 14 residues. The CDR3 nucleotides are TGTGCCAGCAGCTCCTGGACAGGAGGGGAAAAACTGTTTTTT. It is translated as CASSSWTGGEKLFF.

The chain uses TRBV4-1 and TRBJ1-2; D uncertain. The CDR3 consists of 15 residues. Trimming stripped 1 base from V and 3 bases from J, with 12 bases between. The germline V gene encodes CDR1 MGHRA and CDR2 YSYEKL. The CDR3 DNA sequence: TGCGCCAGCAGCCAAGCCCCAGGCCAGGACTATGGCTACACCTTC. This translates into CASSQAPGQDYGYTF.

The chain employs TRBV6-5 and TRBJ1-2, with D uncertain. Trimming cost V 6 bases and J 5 bases, with 10 bases left between them. Germline V gives CDR1 MNHEY, CDR2 SVGAGI. This CDR3 is built from 12 residues. CDR3 bases: TGTGCCAGCAGCGCTGAGTCTTATGGCTACACCTTC. Translation gives CASSAESYGYTF.

This sequence joins TRBV11-2 and TRBJ2-7, with 7 positions matching TRBD2. V shed 4 bases and J 5 bases; nucleotides not matched to a gene: 11. The length of the CDR3 is 15 residues. Germline CDR1 and CDR2: SGHAT and FQNNGV. The CDR3 reads CASSSGWGGRNEQYF. For the CDR3, the DNA is TGTGCCAGCAGCTCTGGTTGGGGGGGTAGGAACGAGCAGTACTTC.

The rearrangement joins TRBV28 to TRBJ1-5, with D uncertain. The CDR3 has 14 amino acids. V was pared by 3 bases and J by 3 bases, with 9 bases between. Germline assignment: CDR1 MDHEN and CDR2 SYDVKM. CDR3 coding DNA: TGTGCCAGCAGTTTGTACAGACCCAATCAGCCCCAGCATTTT. Protein sequence: CASSLYRPNQPQHF.

The chain employs TRBV19 and TRBJ2-5; 7 bases agree with TRBD2. CDR3 length equals 15 residues. Losses at the gene ends were 2 bases for V and 1 base for J; bases not matched to a gene: 4. The germline V gene has CDR1 LNHDA and CDR2 SQIVND (reference sequence). CDR3: CASSITGGTQETQYF. The CDR3 DNA reads TGTGCCAGTAGTATAACGGGGGGAACCCAAGAGACCCAGTACTTC.

This chain joins TRBV20-1 and TRBJ2-2, with TRBD2 matching over 11 bases. The CDR3 covers 16 residues. Per germline, CDR1 DFQATT and CDR2 SNEGSKA (reference sequence). With 3 bases clipped from V and 7 bases from J, the junction kept 10 bases outside the gene matches. Written as DNA, the CDR3 is TGCAGTGCTAGTTTCGGGACTAGCGGTGGAGACGGGGAGCTGTTTTTT. Protein product: CSASFGTSGGDGELFF.

This chain links TRBV19 with TRBJ1-1, with a tentative D call TRBD1 (5 bases). Germline lookup yields CDR1 LNHDA and CDR2 SQIVND (reference sequence). This CDR3 has 16 residues. V lost 5 bases, J lost 4 bases, and 20 bases lay in between. CDR3 DNA sequence: TGTGCCAGTAGTCCCGGATCCAGGGAGGGCTTCACTGAAGCTTTCTTT. Translated: CASSPGSREGFTEAFF.

This clone was seen more than once but under ten times. The J gene is TRBJ1-1, the V gene TRBV4-1, with 7 bases that match TRBD1. Germline lookup yields CDR1 MGHRA and CDR2 YSYEKL. The V gene end was trimmed by 2 bases and the J gene end by 0 bases; junction bases not matched to a gene: 3. This CDR3 has 15 residues. The CDR3 spells CASSQTGQVNTEAFF. In DNA, the CDR3 is TGCGCCAGCAGCCAAACAGGACAGGTGAACACTGAAGCTTTCTTT.

The gene calls are TRBV18 and TRBJ1-1, with no clear D. Between the trimmed V and J ends, which lost 3 bases and 4 bases, there was a span of 15 bases. This CDR3 region has 15 residues. Germline V gene lookup returns CDR1 KGHSH and CDR2 LQKENI. The CDR3 sequence is CASSPGSNPGTEAFF. The CDR3 nucleotides read TGTGCCAGCTCACCGGGTTCCAACCCGGGCACTGAAGCTTTCTTT.

This clone was seen once. A junction boundary mismatches the germline segment, possibly from a read error. V usage is TRBV7-9 and J usage is TRBJ1-5, with D possibly TRBD1 on 5 matching bases. Germline V gene lookup returns CDR1 SEHNR and CDR2 FQNEAQ (reference sequence). This CDR3 is built from 12 residues. CDR3: CASSFSAGPPAF. The CDR3 nucleotides are TGTGCCAGCAGTTTTTCCGCGGGACCCCCTGCTTTT. Full variable domain (missing parts from reference TRBV7-9 and TRBJ1-5): DTGVSQNPRHKITKRGQNVTFRCDPISEHNRLYWYRQTLGQGPEFLTYFQNEAQLEKSRLLSDRFSAERPKGSFSTLEIQRTEQGDSAMYLCASSFSAGPPAFGDGTRLSIL.

The chain employs TRBV7-9 and TRBJ2-1; 7 bases line up with TRBD1. The V gene's germline CDR1 is SEHNR and CDR2 FQNEAQ (reference sequence). The CDR3 is 13 amino acids. V trimming: 3 bases; J trimming: 5 bases; junction bases outside the gene matches: 1. CDR3 loop: CASSFDRDNEQFF. CDR3 coding DNA: TGTGCCAGCAGCTTCGACAGGGACAATGAGCAGTTCTTC.

The chain joins TRBV6-5 to TRBJ1-3, with TRBD1 matching 9 bases. This CDR3 spans 14 amino acids. V was clipped by 8 bases and J by 4 bases; unmatched bases: 6. Germline CDR1 reads MNHEY; CDR2 reads SVGAGI. CDR3 nucleotides: TGTGCCAGCGCTAGGACAGGGGAGGGAAACACCATATATTTT. It codes for CASARTGEGNTIYF.

As to this clone: Other DNA sequences in this sample translate to the same CDR3. The chain joins TRBV6-5 to TRBJ2-7, with 8 bases identical to TRBD1. The CDR3 runs 15 residues. V shed 0 bases, J shed 0 bases, and the junction held 1 base outside the gene matches. Germline CDR1 is MNHEY and CDR2 is SVGAGI. CDR3 sequence reads: CASSYSGQGSYEQYF. The CDR3 DNA follows: TGTGCCAGCAGTTACTCTGGACAGGGCTCCTACGAGCAGTACTTC.

This clone was observed a single time. The V and J genes are TRBV11-2 and TRBJ2-1, with 11 bases fitting TRBD1. This CDR3 is built from 15 residues. Germline lookup yields CDR1 SGHAT and CDR2 FQNNGV. The V gene end was trimmed by 3 bases and the J gene end by 7 bases; junction bases not matched to a gene: 5. The CDR3 reads CASSLRTGGWNEQFF. CDR3 sequence (DNA): TGTGCCAGCAGCTTGCGGACAGGGGGCTGGAATGAGCAGTTCTTC.

The chain uses TRBV6-5 and TRBJ2-5; TRBD2 matches 10 bases. Germline assignment: CDR1 MNHEY and CDR2 SVGAGI. The junction had 4 bases not matched to a gene; V was cut back by 7 bases and J by 2 bases. This CDR3 contains 14 residues. The CDR3 bases are TGTGCCAGCAAGGTAGCGGGGGGTCAAGAGACCCAGTACTTC. Residues: CASKVAGGQETQYF.

V is TRBV5-1 and J is TRBJ2-7, with D perhaps matching TRBD1 (5 bases). The CDR3 runs 13 residues. Germline-derived CDR1 and CDR2 are SGHRS and YFSETQ. Trimming shortened V by 4 bases and J by 4 bases, and 12 bases separated the two germline ends. The CDR3 sequence: CASSPQGFYEQYF. The CDR3 DNA reads as TGCGCCAGCAGCCCCCAGGGATTTTACGAGCAGTACTTC.

CDR3: CASRVRLDGETQYF. Written as DNA, the CDR3 is TGTGCCAGCAGAGTAAGGCTAGACGGAGAGACCCAGTACTTC. The J gene is TRBJ2-5, the V gene TRBV7-2, with no clear D. V was trimmed by 6 bases and J by 4 bases, leaving 15 bases between them. There are 14 residues in the CDR3. In germline, CDR1 is SGHTA, CDR2 FQGNSA.

The J gene is TRBJ2-3, the V gene TRBV5-1; 8 nucleotides line up with TRBD1. Germline trimming cut 4 bases from V and 5 bases from J; bases unmatched to any gene: 6. The germline V gene has CDR1 SGHRS and CDR2 YFSETQ. The CDR3 is 14 residues long. The CDR3 protein is CASSGQGAQDTQYF. The CDR3 nucleotides are TGCGCCAGCAGCGGTCAGGGGGCGCAAGATACGCAGTATTTT.

The J gene is TRBJ2-1, the V gene TRBV23-1, with D uncertain. TRBV23-1 falls under the ORF class, with uncertain function. The ends were cut back, 8 bases at V and 14 bases at J, with 7 bases in the middle. The CDR3 length is 8 residues. CDR3 sequence (DNA): TGCGCCAGCTCTCGGGAGTTCTTC. This gives the protein CASSREFF.

CDR3 amino acids: CASLRGENTGELFF. The CDR3 nucleotides are TGTGCCAGTCTGCGGGGGGAGAACACCGGGGAGCTGTTTTTT. The V and J genes are TRBV6-5 and TRBJ2-2; 8 nucleotides align to TRBD2. V dropped 9 bases and J dropped 1; count of bases not matched to a gene: 4. The CDR3 runs 14 residues. Germline values: CDR1 MNHEY, CDR2 SVGAGI.

The V gene is TRBV27, the J gene TRBJ2-3; D not resolved. V lost 2 bases and J 3 bases, leaving 12 bases between the germline ends. Germline V gene data show CDR1 as MNHEY and CDR2 as SMNVEV (reference sequence). The CDR3 is made up of 15 amino acids. CDR3 sequence (DNA): TGTGCCAGCAGTTTAGGGCCCTCCCTAACAGATACGCAGTATTTT. The encoded protein is CASSLGPSLTDTQYF.

This clone showed up just a few times. The genes are TRBV15 and TRBJ2-3; the D gene is possibly TRBD2 (5 bases). The CDR3 length is 14 residues. Germline V gene lookup returns CDR1 LNHNV and CDR2 YYDKDF (reference sequence). V lost 4 bases, J lost 3 bases, and 11 bases lay in between. This chain's CDR3 is CATSIRRGTDTQYF. The DNA of the CDR3 is TGTGCCACCAGCATCCGCAGAGGGACAGATACGCAGTATTTT.